This T cell receptor (beta chain) was identified during a study of CD8 T cells in ankylosing spondylitis. This clonotype was seen a few times. Its antigen is unknown. General study points: Significant enrichment of disease-linked clones was reportedly seen in matched ankylosing spondylitis synovial fluid. Within ankylosing spondylitis blood, a TCR beta motif made up of eight highly homologous variants appeared to be characteristic. Clones linked to disease, bearing a CD8+ phenotype, were relatively rare in peripheral blood.

Trimming removed 6 bases at V and 1 base at J, with 27 bases between. Germline V CDR1 and CDR2: SNHLY, FYNNEI. The CDR3 length is 19 residues. Quantitative 5'-RACE with molecular barcodes was used to make the TCR beta libraries. Using its own MiXCR run on the 5' RACE reads, TCRdb lists one record per CDR3 protein. The sample lists 350,000 or so distinct CDR3 sequences, around 10% occurring once. The receptor's source is a female donor with ankylosing spondylitis or in good health (not recorded which). Sequenced material: blood, either unsorted or a sorted T cell fraction (not recorded which). The chain links TRBV2 to TRBJ1-2, with TRBD1 as a possible D gene (5 bases). Here the CDR3 DNA reads TGTGCCAGCAGGCCGGGCGCAGCAGGGAGGGACGGCGATAACTATGGCTACACCTTC. Its protein product is CASRPGAAGRDGDNYGYTF. The whole variable domain, remainder taken from reference TRBV2 and TRBJ1-2, is EPEVTQTPSHQVTQMGQEVILRCVPISNHLYFYWYRQILGQKVEFLVSFYNNEISEKSEIFDDQFSVERPDGSNFTLKIRSTKLEDSAMYFCASRPGAAGRDGDNYGYTFGSGTRLTVV.